This T cell receptor beta chain was recorded in a study of shared clonotypes between healthy human individuals (dated by TCRdb to the early 2020s). For the study in its entirety: A couple of women and a few men aged 18 to 49 years were included in the cohort. To estimate repertoire size and how much clonotypes are shared between individuals, the study performed deep sequencing of blood TCR repertoires from about five healthy adults. To increase sequencing depth and limit assay-specific biases, different laboratories used diverse techniques to prepare libraries and sequence TCR repertoires. For each donor, CD4 naive and CD4 memory were each given three plates, CD8 naive was given two plates, and CD8 memory was given one plate. Per donor, leukapheresis produced somewhere between about 0.9 and 9 billion PBMCs.

About this clone: The antigen it recognizes is unknown. One base away there is no much larger clone; base qualities are not given.

What the work shows at the level of the full study, not this receptor alone: Clonotypes shared by all four sorted-subset donors showed higher generation probabilities than non-shared clonotypes. Based on pairwise subsampling, the degree of clonotype sharing among donors was expected to be affected by sequencing depth. Sharing across a few donors was observed for approximately 5% of naive CD4, less than 4% of naive CD8, 2% to 2.5% of memory CD4, and approximately 0.41% of memory CD8 clonotypes. Estimated clonotype richness was generally larger for naive than for memory subsets. Sampling was limited to blood, and TCR repertoires in tissue likely differ from TCR repertoires in blood. Even with the large sequencing depth, rarefaction of the sorted-subset datasets indicated that sequencing was incomplete. Because the study included a small number of donors, the genetic and exposure-history diversity represented was limited.

Using the deep immunoSEQ assay, TCR CDR3 regions were amplified from genomic DNA by multiplex PCR. Genomic DNA extracted from each cell subset was distributed evenly over all wells of several immunoSEQ 96-well plates, and each plate served as one replicate. For sorted subsets, around 200 ng genomic DNA, equal to about 30,000 T cell genomes, was loaded into each replicate PCR. Purified libraries were quantified with a Qubit 3.0 fluorometer, sized on a Bioanalyzer 2100, and re-quantified with the KAPA Library Quantification kit. Every immunoSEQ 96-well plate was sequenced on a separate single-read 150-cycle Illumina NextSeq 550 flow cell. Turning to the authors' computational methods: Because the immunoSEQ output held only junctional sequences and lacked quality scores, the filtering could not match the filtering applied to full-length reads. To assign V/J genes and CDR3, sequences were annotated against IMGT germline references using PyIR, a Python wrapper for IgBLAST v1.9. Any read was removed if the V/J assignment was weak (E-value above 1e-6), the CDR3 was missing, or the read contained stop codons, out-of-frame junctions, or ambiguous translated residues. V3J clonotypes were defined by identical inferred V gene, J gene, and CDR3 amino acid sequence. Percentage overlap between repertoires was computed as shared unique clonotypes divided by the size of the smaller repertoire. RTK rarefaction, the Chao1 estimator, and Recon v2.1 estimates of unobserved clonotypes were used to assess repertoire richness. Generation probabilities for all TCRbeta clonotypes obtained by the gDNA method from several donors were computed using OLGA. TCRdb took over this immuneACCESS table, retaining in-frame rearrangements with V and J assigned. Such tables are incomplete; in checked studies, under half of the missing clones stem from an unresolved V gene, and the remainder is unexplained. The D gene and trimming were derived from the DNA, and the V and J assignments and clone size from that table. Within this sample are around 1,900,000 clones, with roughly 95% of them counted one time only. The ten largest clones represent approximately 1.7% of the sample.

CD8 naive samples consisted of CD45RO-negative cells that were positively selected for CCR7, yielding a CD45RA+CCR7+ population without TemRA cells. The donors were healthy, HIV-negative adults who had no recently reported acute infections or vaccinations. All donors were Caucasian adults living in Nashville, Tennessee, USA. Blood was obtained by leukapheresis, after which PBMCs were separated by Ficoll-Histopaque density gradient centrifugation and cryopreserved in liquid nitrogen vapor phase. Purity and quantity of every magnetically sorted T cell population were checked by analytical flow cytometry. From each sorted fraction, genomic DNA was isolated and quantified by UV absorbance on a Nanodrop 2000c. Its CDR3 holds 15 amino acids, cysteine through phenylalanine. Only the CDR3 part of the read is kept: 45 bases, read in frame from the first base. V and J are trimmed by 0 bases and 5 bases, and the gene matches miss 6 bases of the junction. The germline V gene specifies ENHRY as CDR1 and SYGVKD as CDR2.

The TCR comes from a man in his late teens or twenties in good health. Some clones in this sample may be carry-over from other donors' samples. Material for sequencing was naive CD8+ T cells from PBMCs. According to the study, the label for this sample's cell subset or site signals: CD45RA+CCR7+. This chain is built from TRBV10-3 and TRBJ2-5; 7 of the junction bases match TRBD1. Here is the DNA: TGTGCCATCAGTGAGTCAGGGGGCGGCCCCGAGACCCAGTACTTC. It translates as CAISESGGGPETQYF.